What follows is one T cell receptor beta chain and its context. The antigen is unknown. The CDR3 covers 13 residues. V dropped 0 bases and J dropped 8 bases, with 10 bases sitting between them. Germline values: CDR1 GTSNPN, CDR2 SVGIG (reference sequence). The data were produced by immunoSEQ multiplex PCR, yet TCRdb's version contains in-frame clones alone and is incomplete. The sample consists of about 22,000 clones, roughly four fifths of them appearing once. The data belong to a study of vaccination effects on CD4 cells after COVID-19. Overall study findings and caveats: Whether induced by infection or by vaccine, clones showed marked clonal contraction late after vaccination.

Under the ViraFEST assay, PBMC were stimulated with viral peptide pools so that antigen-specific CD4+ T cells expanded. Sequencing was performed afterwards. A roughly ten-day culture period preceded the isolation of CD4+ T cells. Nobody among the vaccine recipients had prior SARS-CoV-2 infection (nucleocapsid antibodies were negative). This sample comprised CD4+ T cells from PBMCs cultured with HCoV-NL63 spike peptides, obtained before COVID-19 vaccination. The chain recombines TRBV30 with TRBJ1-4; the D is unclear. This TCR derives from a human donor who received a COVID-19 vaccine. The CDR3 coding sequence is TGTGCCTGGAGTGTACTTATAGGAGAAAAACTGTTTTTT. It codes for CAWSVLIGEKLFF.